A selection of T cell receptor beta chains follows, all from one sample in a study of blood T cell repertoires in COVID-19. Libraries were prepared by immunoSEQ multiplex PCR; TCRdb keeps only in-frame clonotypes and omits some of them. The sample records roughly 170,000 clones, approximately 85% being singletons. The sequenced sample consisted of peripheral blood. The source is a woman in her forties or fifties with COVID-19, enrolled during active disease. Each CDR3 is given with its conserved first and last residue. The D gene is left open where the match is weak. Clone size appears in some rows only: once, few, many, or a class for an expanded clone.

-	TRBD1	TRBV5-1	TRBJ2-7	CASSLVVVQGADEQYF	TGCGCCAGCAGCTTGGTAGTGGTACAGGGGGCAGACGAGCAGTACTTC
-	-	TRBV28	TRBJ1-5	CASTGNMFRPQHF	TGTGCCAGCACAGGAAACATGTTCAGGCCCCAGCATTTT
once	TRBD1	TRBV9	TRBJ2-1	CASSVEGQGNEQFF	TGTGCCAGCAGCGTAGAAGGACAGGGAAATGAGCAGTTCTTC
-	-	TRBV7-3	TRBJ1-4	CASSLMESISSYPTNEKLFF	TGTGCCAGCAGCTTAATGGAGTCAATTTCCTCTTATCCAACTAATGAAAAACTGTTTTTT
-	-	TRBV9	TRBJ1-1	CASSVGVANTEAFF	TGTGCCAGCAGCGTAGGGGTAGCGAACACTGAAGCTTTCTTT
-	-	TRBV19	TRBJ2-7	CASRPGSAGTYEQYF	TGTGCCAGTAGGCCCGGGTCGGCGGGGACCTACGAGCAGTACTTC
-	TRBD1	TRBV6-5	TRBJ2-3	CASSRTGSTDTQYF	TGTGCCAGCTCCCGGACAGGGAGCACAGATACGCAGTATTTT
few	TRBD1	TRBV5-8	TRBJ2-1	CASNRPGQGSYNEQFF	TGTGCCAGCAACCGACCGGGACAGGGATCCTACAATGAGCAGTTCTTC
-	-	TRBV15	TRBJ2-7	CATSRGLLYEQYF	TGTGCCACCAGCAGAGGACTCCTCTACGAGCAGTACTTC
-	TRBD1	TRBV3-1/TRBV3-2	TRBJ2-7	CASSHMRGQGAYEQYF	TGTGCCAGCAGCCACATGCGGGGACAGGGGGCTTACGAGCAGTACTTC
-	-	TRBV7-8	TRBJ2-3	CASSLSSGGSPTSTDTQYF	TGTGCCAGCAGCTTATCGTCGGGGGGCAGTCCCACTAGCACAGATACGCAGTATTTT
few	-	TRBV3-1/TRBV3-2	TRBJ1-1	CASSLGQMNTEAFF	TGTGCCAGCAGCTTAGGACAGATGAACACTGAAGCTTTCTTT
once	-	TRBV2	TRBJ2-5	CASTESRTAQETQYF	TGTGCCAGCACTGAGTCCCGGACAGCCCAAGAGACCCAGTACTTC
-	-	TRBV4-1	TRBJ2-3	CASRLAGTGDTQYF	TGCGCCAGCAGGCTGGCGGGGACGGGGGATACGCAGTATTTT